This T cell receptor (beta chain) was found in a study of early T cells in non-severe SARS-CoV-2 infection. Study-level points and caveats: Matching with VDJdb favored anti-spike CD8 responses (missing private and CD4 specificities).

Between the trimmed V and J ends, which lost 6 bases and 7 bases, there was a span of 22 bases. This CDR3 spans 16 amino acids. This clonotype was counted at least ten times. Its matching antigen is unknown. Each cDNA molecule carried a unique molecular identifier. Each CDR3 protein gets one entry after TCRdb re-called the 5' RACE reads with MiXCR. Of 55,000 to 70,000 distinct CDR3 sequences in the sample, about 5.6% were seen once. The receptor's source is an adult who was a healthcare worker with PCR-confirmed SARS-CoV-2 infection or an uninfected control (not recorded which). The chain combines TRBV12-3 or TRBV12-4 with TRBJ2-1, with D possibly TRBD1 on 6 matching bases. Sequencing input: whole blood. The CDR3 coding sequence is TGTGCCAGCAGCCCCAAGGGGGAGTCCCGGCGGAATGAGCAGTTCTTC. Translation: CASSPKGESRRNEQFF.